Below, 4 T cell receptor beta chains from the same sample are listed, as sequenced in a study of blood T cell repertoires in COVID-19. Generated by immunoSEQ multiplex PCR, the TCRdb table keeps only in-frame clones and is missing some. The table lists about 88,000 clones, roughly 90% of them singletons. The specimen sequenced was peripheral blood. These receptor sequences come from a man aged 60-69 years with acute or convalescent COVID-19.

The chain couples TRBV11-2 to TRBJ1-2; D remains unclear. Germline assignment: CDR1 SGHAT and CDR2 FQNNGV. V lost 1 base to trimming and J lost 4 bases, with 10 bases between them. The CDR3 sequence is 14 residues long. The CDR3 nucleotides read TGTGCCAGCAGCTTAGTGGAGGTCTTCTATGGCTACACCTTC. Its protein product is CASSLVEVFYGYTF.

This rearrangement joins TRBV11-2 to TRBJ2-1; maybe TRBD1 (5 bases). CDR1 and CDR2 (germline): SGHAT, FQNNGV. Trimming stripped 3 bases from V and 0 bases from J, with 12 bases between. The CDR3 totals 16 residues. The CDR3 here is CASSLQPGNSYNEQFF. The CDR3 DNA follows: TGTGCCAGCAGCTTGCAGCCAGGGAACTCCTACAATGAGCAGTTCTTC.

This sequence joins TRBV5-4 and TRBJ2-2, with 8 bases that match TRBD2. In germline, CDR1 is SGHNT, CDR2 YYREEE (reference sequence). The V and J ends lost 2 bases and 7 bases, in that order; junction bases with no gene match: 7. This CDR3 has 15 amino acids. The CDR3 DNA is TGTGCCAGCAGCTTTAGTTCGGGAGGGAACGGGGAGCTGTTTTTT. Its translation: CASSFSSGGNGELFF.

The genes are TRBV2 and TRBJ2-7, with D possibly being TRBD1 (5 bases). The CDR3 has 11 residues. From germline, CDR1 is SNHLY and CDR2 FYNNEI. V lost 6 bases, J lost 7 bases, and 10 bases lay in between. The CDR3 loop reads CASSPTGEQYF. In nucleotides, the CDR3 is TGTGCCAGCAGCCCTACAGGAGAGCAGTACTTC.